This T cell receptor (beta chain) was obtained from a study of molecular identifiers for immune sequencing clone quantification. Study results and limitations: Whereas clones above 20 RNA copies held under 1% of naive-cell molecules, they held over 97% of effector molecules.

MiXCR was run by TCRdb on the PCR reads, yielding one entry per CDR3 protein. This table holds approximately 590,000 distinct CDR3 sequences, 25% found once. Naive CD8 sequencing libraries were generated from approximately 22,000 to 940,000 sorted cells, with 10%, 30% or 50% RNA as input. Isolation of naive CD8 T cells was achieved by sorting on a CD8+CD4-CCR7+CD45RA+ phenotype. Trimming pared 2 bases from V and 6 bases from J, leaving 17 bases between. From germline, CDR1 is MNHEY and CDR2 SVGEGT. This CDR3 has 15 amino acids. Notes on this clonotype: The antigen is undetermined. A much larger clone differs by one base, so this may be a read error.

The sample taken for sequencing was naive CD8+ T cells from blood, with Jurkat cell RNA spiked in. The subset here: FACS-sorted CD8+CD4-CCR7+CD45RA+ naive T cells. This sequence was found in a human donor in good health. Some libraries in this study had Jurkat cell RNA spiked in. V and J are TRBV6-2 or TRBV6-3 and TRBJ2-7, with a possible D match to TRBD1 (6 bases). The CDR3 DNA follows: TGTGCCAGCAGTTACGGGGACATCCTCCGCCCCGAGCAGTACTTC. Encoded protein: CASSYGDILRPEQYF.